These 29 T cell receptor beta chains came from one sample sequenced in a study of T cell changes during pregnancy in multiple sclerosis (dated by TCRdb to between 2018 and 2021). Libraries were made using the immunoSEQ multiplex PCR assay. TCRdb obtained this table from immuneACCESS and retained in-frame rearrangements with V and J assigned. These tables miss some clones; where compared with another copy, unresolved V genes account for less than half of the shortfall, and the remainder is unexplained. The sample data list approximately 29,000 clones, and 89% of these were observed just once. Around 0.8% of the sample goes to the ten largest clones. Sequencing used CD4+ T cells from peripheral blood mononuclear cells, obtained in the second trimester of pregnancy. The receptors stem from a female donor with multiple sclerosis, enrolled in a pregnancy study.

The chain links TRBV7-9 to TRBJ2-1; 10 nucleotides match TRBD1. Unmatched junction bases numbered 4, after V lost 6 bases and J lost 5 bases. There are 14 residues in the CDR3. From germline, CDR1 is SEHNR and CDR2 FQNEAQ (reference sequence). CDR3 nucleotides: TGTGCCAGCAGTCTCGGGACAGGGGACAATGAGCAGTTCTTC. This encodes CASSLGTGDNEQFF.

The DNA for the CDR3 is TGTGCCAGCAGATCGCTAGCGAAACATGAGCAGTTCTTC. Its protein product is CASRSLAKHEQFF. The V gene is TRBV6-1, the J gene TRBJ2-1, with D possibly being TRBD2 (6 bases). V was clipped by 6 bases and J by 8 bases, with 14 bases between them. CDR3 length equals 13 residues. Germline CDR1 and CDR2: MNHNS and SASEGT.

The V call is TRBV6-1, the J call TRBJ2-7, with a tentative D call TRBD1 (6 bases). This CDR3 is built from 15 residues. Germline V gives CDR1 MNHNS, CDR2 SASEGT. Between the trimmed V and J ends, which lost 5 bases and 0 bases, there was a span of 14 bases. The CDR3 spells CASSHLGQLSYEQYF. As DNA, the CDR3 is TGTGCCAGCAGTCACCTTGGACAGCTCTCCTACGAGCAGTACTTC.

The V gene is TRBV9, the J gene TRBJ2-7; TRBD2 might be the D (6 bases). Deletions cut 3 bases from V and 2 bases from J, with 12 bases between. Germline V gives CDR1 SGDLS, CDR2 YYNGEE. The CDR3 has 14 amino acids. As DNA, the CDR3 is TGTGCCAGCAGCGGGGGACTTGGACCCTACGAGCAGTACTTC. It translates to CASSGGLGPYEQYF.

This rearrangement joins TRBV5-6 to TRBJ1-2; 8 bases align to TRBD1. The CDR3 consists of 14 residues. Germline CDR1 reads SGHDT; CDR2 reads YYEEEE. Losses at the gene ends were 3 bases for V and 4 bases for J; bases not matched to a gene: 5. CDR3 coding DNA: TGTGCCAGCAGCTCGTACAGGGGGGGCTATGGCTACACCTTC. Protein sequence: CASSSYRGGYGYTF.

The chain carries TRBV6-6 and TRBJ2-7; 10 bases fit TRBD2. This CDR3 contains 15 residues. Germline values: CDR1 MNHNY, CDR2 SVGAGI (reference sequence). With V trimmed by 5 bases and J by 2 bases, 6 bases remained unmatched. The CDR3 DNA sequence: TGTGCCAGCAGTACAACTAGCGGGGCGGCCTACGAGCAGTACTTC. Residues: CASSTTSGAAYEQYF.

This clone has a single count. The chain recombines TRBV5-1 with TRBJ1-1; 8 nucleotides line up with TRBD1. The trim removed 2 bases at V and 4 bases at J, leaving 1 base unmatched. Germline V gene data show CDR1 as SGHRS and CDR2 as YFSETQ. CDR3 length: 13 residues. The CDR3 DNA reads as TGCGCCAGCAGCTTCGACAGGGGCACTGAAGCTTTCTTT. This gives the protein CASSFDRGTEAFF.

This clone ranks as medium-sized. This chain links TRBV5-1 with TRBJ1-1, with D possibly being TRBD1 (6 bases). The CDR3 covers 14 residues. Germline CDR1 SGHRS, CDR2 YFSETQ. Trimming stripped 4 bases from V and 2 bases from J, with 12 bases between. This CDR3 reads CASSPLQGNTEAFF. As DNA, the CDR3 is TGCGCCAGCAGCCCACTACAGGGAAACACTGAAGCTTTCTTT.

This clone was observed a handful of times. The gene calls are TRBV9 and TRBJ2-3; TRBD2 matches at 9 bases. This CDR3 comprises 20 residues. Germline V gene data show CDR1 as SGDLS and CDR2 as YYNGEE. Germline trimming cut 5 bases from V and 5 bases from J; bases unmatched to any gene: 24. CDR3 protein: CASSAPRWVAGVPREDTQYF. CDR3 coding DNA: TGTGCCAGCAGTGCCCCCCGGTGGGTAGCGGGGGTACCCCGGGAAGATACGCAGTATTTT.

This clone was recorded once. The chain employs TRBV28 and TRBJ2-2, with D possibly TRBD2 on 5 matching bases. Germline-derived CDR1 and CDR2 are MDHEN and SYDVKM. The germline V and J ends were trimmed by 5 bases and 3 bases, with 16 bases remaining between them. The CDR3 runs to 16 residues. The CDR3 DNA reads TGTGCCAGCAGTGGTGTATGGAGGACTGACACCGGGGAGCTGTTTTTT. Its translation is CASSGVWRTDTGELFF.

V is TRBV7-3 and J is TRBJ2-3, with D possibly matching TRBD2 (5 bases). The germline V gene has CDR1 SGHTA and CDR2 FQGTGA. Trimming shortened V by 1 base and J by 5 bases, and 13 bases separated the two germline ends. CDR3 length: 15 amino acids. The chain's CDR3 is CASSLRASPGDTQYF. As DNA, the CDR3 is TGTGCCAGCAGCTTAAGGGCTAGCCCTGGAGATACGCAGTATTTT.

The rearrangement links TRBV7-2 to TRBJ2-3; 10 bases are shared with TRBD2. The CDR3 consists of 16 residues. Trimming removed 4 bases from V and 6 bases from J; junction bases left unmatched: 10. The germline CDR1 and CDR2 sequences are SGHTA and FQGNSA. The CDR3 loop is CASSSTTSGVGDTQYF. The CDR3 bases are TGTGCCAGCAGCTCAACAACTAGCGGGGTCGGGGATACGCAGTATTTT.

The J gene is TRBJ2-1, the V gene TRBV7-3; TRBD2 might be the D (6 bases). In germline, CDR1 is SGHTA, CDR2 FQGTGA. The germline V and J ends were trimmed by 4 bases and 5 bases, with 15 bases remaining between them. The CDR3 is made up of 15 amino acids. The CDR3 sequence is CASSSDPGLHNEQFF. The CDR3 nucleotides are TGTGCCAGCAGCTCAGACCCGGGACTTCACAATGAGCAGTTCTTC. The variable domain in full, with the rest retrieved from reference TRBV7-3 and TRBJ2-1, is GAGVSQTPSNKVTEKGKYVELRCDPISGHTALYWYRQSLGQGPEFLIYFQGTGAADDSGLPNDRFFAVRPEGSVSTLKIQRTERGDSAVYLCASSSDPGLHNEQFFGPGTRLTVL.

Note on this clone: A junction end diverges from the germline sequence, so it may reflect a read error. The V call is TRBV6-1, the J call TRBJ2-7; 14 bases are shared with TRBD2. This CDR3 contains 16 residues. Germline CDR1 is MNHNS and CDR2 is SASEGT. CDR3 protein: CAGSEGLAGGGYEQYF. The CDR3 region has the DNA TGTGCCGGCAGTGAAGGACTAGCGGGGGGTGGGTACGAGCAGTACTTC.

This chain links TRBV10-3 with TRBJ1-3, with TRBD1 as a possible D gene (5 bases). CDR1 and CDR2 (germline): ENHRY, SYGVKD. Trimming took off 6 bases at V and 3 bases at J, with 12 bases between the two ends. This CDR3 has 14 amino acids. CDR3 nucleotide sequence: TGTGCCATCAGGAATGCGGGGGGTGGAAACACCATATATTTT. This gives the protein CAIRNAGGGNTIYF.

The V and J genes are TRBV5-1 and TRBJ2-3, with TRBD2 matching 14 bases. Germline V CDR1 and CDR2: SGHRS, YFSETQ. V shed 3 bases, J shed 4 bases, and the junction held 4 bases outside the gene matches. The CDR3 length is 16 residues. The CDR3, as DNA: TGCGCCAGCAGCTCGGGGACTAGCGGGGGAGCAGATACGCAGTATTTT. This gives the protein CASSSGTSGGADTQYF.

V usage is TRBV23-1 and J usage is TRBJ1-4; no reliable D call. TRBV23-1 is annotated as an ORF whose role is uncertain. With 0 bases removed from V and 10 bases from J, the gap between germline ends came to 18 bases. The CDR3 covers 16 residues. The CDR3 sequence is CASSQSLHSEPGKLFF. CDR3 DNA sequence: TGCGCCAGCAGTCAATCCCTGCACTCAGAACCGGGAAAACTGTTTTTT.

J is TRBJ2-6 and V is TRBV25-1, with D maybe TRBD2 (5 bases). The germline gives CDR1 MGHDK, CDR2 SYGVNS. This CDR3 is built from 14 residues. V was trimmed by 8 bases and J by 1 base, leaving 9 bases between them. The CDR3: CASEEASGANVLTF. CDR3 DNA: TGTGCCAGCGAGGAGGCTTCTGGGGCCAACGTCCTGACTTTC.

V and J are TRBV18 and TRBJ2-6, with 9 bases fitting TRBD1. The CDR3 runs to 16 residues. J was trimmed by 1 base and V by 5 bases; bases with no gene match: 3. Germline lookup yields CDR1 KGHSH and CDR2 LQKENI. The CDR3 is CASSRGTGSGANVLTF. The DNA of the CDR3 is TGTGCCAGCTCAAGAGGGACAGGGTCTGGGGCCAACGTCCTGACTTTC.

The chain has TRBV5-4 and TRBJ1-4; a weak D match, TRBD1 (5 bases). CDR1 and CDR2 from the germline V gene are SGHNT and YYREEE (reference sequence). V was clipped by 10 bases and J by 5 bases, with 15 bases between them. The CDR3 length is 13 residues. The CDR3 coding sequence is TGTGCCGGCGGGGCAGGGCAAAATGAAAAACTGTTTTTT. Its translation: CAGGAGQNEKLFF.

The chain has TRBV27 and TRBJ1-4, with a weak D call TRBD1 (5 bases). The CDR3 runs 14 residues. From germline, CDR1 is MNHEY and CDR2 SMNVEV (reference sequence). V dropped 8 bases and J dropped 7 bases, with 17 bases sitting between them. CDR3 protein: CASPLGGMGEKLFF. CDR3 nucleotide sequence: TGTGCCAGCCCCCTCGGGGGGATGGGTGAAAAACTGTTTTTT.

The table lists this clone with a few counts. The CDR3 region has the DNA TGTGCCAGCAGTGGGGCCTTCAGCAATCAGCCCCAGCATTTT. Protein: CASSGAFSNQPQHF. The V call is TRBV2, the J call TRBJ1-5; no reliable D call. The CDR3 loop spans 14 amino acids. Germline V gene data show CDR1 as SNHLY and CDR2 as FYNNEI. Trimming removed 4 bases from V and 1 base from J, with 8 bases in between.

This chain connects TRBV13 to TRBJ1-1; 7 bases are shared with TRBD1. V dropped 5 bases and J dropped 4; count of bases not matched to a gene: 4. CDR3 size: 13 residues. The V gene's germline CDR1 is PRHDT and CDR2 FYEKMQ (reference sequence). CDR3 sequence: CASSPGTATEAFF. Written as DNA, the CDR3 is TGTGCCAGCAGCCCCGGGACAGCCACTGAAGCTTTCTTT.

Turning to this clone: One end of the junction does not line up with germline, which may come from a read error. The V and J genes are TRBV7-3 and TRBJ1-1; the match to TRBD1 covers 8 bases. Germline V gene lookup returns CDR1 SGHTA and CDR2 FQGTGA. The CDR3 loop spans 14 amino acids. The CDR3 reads CASSVTGGDTEAFF. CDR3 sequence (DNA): TGTGCCAGCAGCGTAACAGGGGGAGACACTGAAGCTTTCTTT.

The CDR3 coding sequence is TGCGCCAGCAGCGTGTCAGTCCCAGAGGGTGAAGCTTTCTTT. This translates into CASSVSVPEGEAFF. The J gene is TRBJ1-1, the V gene TRBV5-1; D is unresolved. Trimming removed 4 bases from V and 7 bases from J, with 17 bases in between. The CDR3 sequence is 14 residues long. Germline assignment: CDR1 SGHRS and CDR2 YFSETQ. The full variable domain, with the rest looked up from reference TRBV5-1 and TRBJ1-1, is KAGVTQTPRYLIKTRGQQVTLSCSPISGHRSVSWYQQTPGQGLQFLFEYFSETQRNKGNFPGRFSGRQFSNSRSEMNVSTLELGDSALYLCASSVSVPEGEAFFGQGTRLTVV.

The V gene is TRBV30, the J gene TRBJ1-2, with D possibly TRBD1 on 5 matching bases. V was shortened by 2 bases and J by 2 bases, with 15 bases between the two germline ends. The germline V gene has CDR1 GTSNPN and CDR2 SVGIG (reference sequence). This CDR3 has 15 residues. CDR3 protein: CAWSFPGGGNYGYTF. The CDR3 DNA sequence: TGTGCCTGGAGTTTCCCCGGGGGGGGAAACTATGGCTACACCTTC. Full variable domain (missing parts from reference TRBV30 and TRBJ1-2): SQTIHQWPATLVQPVGSPLSLECTVEGTSNPNLYWYRQAAGRGLQLLFYSVGIGQISSEVPQNLSASRPQDRQFILSSKKLLLSDSGFYLCAWSFPGGGNYGYTFGSGTRLTVV.

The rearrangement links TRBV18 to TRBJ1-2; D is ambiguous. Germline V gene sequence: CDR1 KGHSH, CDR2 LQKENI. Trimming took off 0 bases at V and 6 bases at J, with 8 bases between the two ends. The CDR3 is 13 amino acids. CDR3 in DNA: TGTGCCAGCTCACCACCCCAGAGGAATGGCTACACCTTC. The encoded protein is CASSPPQRNGYTF.

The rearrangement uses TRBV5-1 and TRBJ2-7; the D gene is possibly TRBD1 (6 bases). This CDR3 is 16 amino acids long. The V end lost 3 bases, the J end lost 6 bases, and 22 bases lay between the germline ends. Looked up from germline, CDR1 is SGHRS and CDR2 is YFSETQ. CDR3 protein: CASSSKTGTLLTEQYF. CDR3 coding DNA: TGCGCCAGCAGCTCCAAAACAGGGACCCTCCTAACCGAGCAGTACTTC. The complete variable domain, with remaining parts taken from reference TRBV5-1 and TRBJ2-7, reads KAGVTQTPRYLIKTRGQQVTLSCSPISGHRSVSWYQQTPGQGLQFLFEYFSETQRNKGNFPGRFSGRQFSNSRSEMNVSTLELGDSALYLCASSSKTGTLLTEQYFGPGTRLTVT.

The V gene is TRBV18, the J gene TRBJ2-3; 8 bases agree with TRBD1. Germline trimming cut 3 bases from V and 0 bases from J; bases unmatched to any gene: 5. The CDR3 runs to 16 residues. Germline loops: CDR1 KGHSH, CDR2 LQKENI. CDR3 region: CASSPKQGASTDTQYF. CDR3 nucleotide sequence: TGTGCCAGCTCACCTAAGCAGGGGGCTAGCACAGATACGCAGTATTTT.